This entry is about one TCR beta chain. The specificity of this receptor is unknown. Per-nucleotide qualities are absent, and no much larger clonotype sits a single base away. This sample was taken from a study of cytomegalovirus exposure and HLA in healthy donors (dated by TCRdb to about 2017). At the level of the whole study: An earlier analysis of approximately 600 of the donors reported about 250 Gb of sequence data and more than 90 million unique TCR beta sequences from roughly 180 million T cells. To predict cytomegalovirus infection status, the study brought together high-throughput TCR immunosequencing, statistical association of individual TCRs with disease status, and machine learning. An earlier analysis of around 540 of the donors applied high-throughput TCR beta sequencing to assess whether each TCR beta V gene segment acted as functional or pseudogenic. An early release that covered about 600 HLA-typed donors contained 250 to 350 gigabases of sequencing data and 70 million to 100 million unique TCR sequences. Among 350 to 400 genotyped donors of the cohort, an average of around 240,000 unique TCR beta nucleotide sequences were sequenced per donor, 15% to 20% of them non-productive. All discovery cohort repertoires had been generated on a single sequencing platform. Because of strong linkage in the cohort, five DR-DQ haplotypes were treated as single units for association and clustering. Donor age, sex, ethnicity and CMV serostatus were collected together with the repertoire data. HLA typing included class I and class II loci at four-digit resolution. The study used immunosequencing to profile the T cell repertoires of several hundred subjects and linked those repertoires to cytomegalovirus serostatus. Typing coverage differed by locus: A, B, C, DRB1 and DQB1 were typed in roughly 629-630 donors, DQA1 in about 500, DPA1 in roughly 590, and DPB1 in roughly 470. In addition to the first cohort of 666 subjects, a separate validation cohort of approximately 130 different subjects was used. Of the 350 to 450 genotyped donors, approximately 80% fell in the genetic ancestry cluster associated with self-reported Caucasian donors. The study was designed to test whether signatures of past pathogen exposure could be identified by cataloging public T cell receptors. A later genetic analysis used genome-wide SNP genotypes for 398 of the 666 donors, treating that subset as a discovery cohort. Rather than using new phenotypic data, the later analysis identified candidate immune exposures from TCR beta sequences and from how often those sequences occurred across donors. A later analysis re-examined previously published TCR beta repertoires from over 500 donors and added high-resolution HLA genotyping to investigate patterns of TCR occurrence. The full study reports these points: A cluster of highly shared sequence variants was judged likely to be a technical artifact of the sequencing pipeline. Because the 87-base-pair reads could not distinguish some IMGT-functional V segments, including TRBV6-2 and TRBV6-3, those segments were excluded. Correlated functional status among segregating V segments might be attributable to linkage disequilibrium, but an unknown experimental factor could not be ruled out. When HLA alleles, especially DR and DQ, strongly co-occurred, TCR associations were difficult to assign to individual alleles. A further reported finding was that TCR beta sequences accurately predicted the HLA-A and HLA-B alleles for most subjects in the first cohort. A later analysis found that most CMV-associated TCR beta chains appeared HLA-restricted, with HLA associations seemingly driven largely by CMV exposure. In a later genetic analysis, fewer N-insertions in productive TCRs were reported among donors in an Asian-associated ancestry cluster than the approximately 670-donor mean. A later analysis found that HLA-associated TCR beta chains were more clonally expanded and had lower generation probabilities than equally common non-associated chains. Most TCR sequences were seen in very few donors, while some public TCRs were found in many individuals. The study listed 150 to 200 TCR beta chains as associated with cytomegalovirus. Several of the top co-occurrence clusters appeared to be linked to parvovirus B19, influenza, CMV and Epstein-Barr virus, according to a later analysis. Immune exposure information for the cohort was limited to CMV serostatus. Specific HLA alleles were associated with 15,000 to 20,000 TCR beta sequences at a false discovery rate of 0.05 in a later analysis. The presence/absence analyses assumed that sequencing depth was roughly uniform across donors, and that assumption may not be true. The authors suggested that the approach could potentially be generalized to other disease states and immunological phenotypes. In vitro tests confirmed that three of the cytomegalovirus-associated TCR beta chains recognize cytomegalovirus antigens. The earlier analysis of some 560 of the donors excluded some 15 rarely observed V segments, including chromosome 9 orphons, because counts were too low. Because HLA typing was missing for some donors at each locus, association tests included only the typed subset. The classifier was reported to diagnose cytomegalovirus status with high specificity and sensitivity in both the original cohort and the validation cohort. In a later analysis, the rate of TCR association differed among HLA loci, with DRB1 alleles having the most associated TCRs and HLA-C alleles having the fewest. An association between a missense DCLRE1C variant and V-gene and J-gene trimming of TCR beta chains was found in a later genetic analysis and replicated in an independent cohort. In an earlier analysis of about 600 of the donors, most TCR beta V segments appeared in productive rearrangements about 90% or about 30% of the time, broadly matching IMGT annotations. In this cohort, only TCR beta chains were sequenced, and detectable features were limited by the absence of alpha or paired-chain data.

According to the germline V gene (reference sequence), CDR1 reads SGHNT and CDR2 reads YYREEE. The germline ends are 11 bases apart after V is trimmed by 0 bases and J by 0 bases. The CDR3, cysteine through phenylalanine, is 16 amino acids long. Only the CDR3 region is kept as DNA, spanning 48 bases read in frame from base 1. Library creation used the immunoSEQ multiplex PCR assay. For the multiplex PCR, a mixture combining 60 forward primers for TCR Vbeta segments and 13 reverse primers for TCR Jbeta segments was used. Amplification of the CDR3 region of rearranged TCR beta genes was performed with a multiplex PCR assay on genomic DNA. The Illumina HiSeq System was used to sequence the amplified TCR beta libraries as 87-base-pair reads. The source study handled its data this way. A later analysis tallied around 87 million unique TCR beta chains across the 550 to 850 repertoires, and some 10 million of those chains were shared by two or more donors. Raw reads were error-corrected and collapsed into unique sequences with a nearest-neighbor algorithm that merged closely related sequences to remove PCR and sequencing errors. V, D and J gene segments were assigned by aligning CDR3 sequences to IMGT reference sequences. For a sequence to be retained, a match of at least six nucleotides to both a V gene segment and a J gene segment was required. Rearrangements were classified as productive when the CDR3 lacked stop codons and remained in frame with V and J, and all other rearrangements were classified as non-productive. CDR3 was defined according to IMGT convention as the region running from the second conserved V-encoded cysteine to the conserved J-encoded phenylalanine. In an earlier analysis of more than 550 of the donors, sequences lacking an unambiguous match to a single V gene segment were excluded. In an earlier analysis of some 590 of the donors, a V segment was called functional when productive rearrangements were above 56.7%, and segregating when the standard deviation between donors exceeded 5%. A statistical classification framework was built for diagnosing cytomegalovirus status from the catalog of TCR beta chain sequences. In a later analysis, TCR nucleotide sequences were compared against IMGT/GENE-DB human TR gene sequences so that V and J genes could be assigned. The TCRdist pipeline was used in a later analysis to assign CDR3 sequences and most-parsimonious VDJ recombination scenarios. In a later analysis, each TCR beta chain was defined by its CDR3 amino acid sequence together with its V-gene family, and reads without a unique V-gene family were excluded. A later analysis removed roughly 590 highly shared, low-generation-probability nucleotide sequences to deal with suspected cross-contamination and a sequencing artifact. A later analysis calculated a clonal expansion index for each public chain from normalized within-repertoire ranks of inferred template counts. In a later analysis, generation probabilities were computed with a VDJ recombination model fitted to out-of-frame rearrangements, and the resulting probabilities were checked against IGoR. In a later analysis, TCR-TCR, TCR-HLA and TCR-CMV co-occurrence was scored with hypergeometric tests, and a repertoire-size bias correction was applied to TCR pairs. To estimate false discovery rates, a later analysis permuted the HLA or CMV assignments 20 times. In a later analysis, co-occurring TCRs were grouped using DBSCAN, and TCRdist sequence similarity was added for clustering within HLA-allele-positive subsets. Repertoires with fewer than 30,000 or more than 120,000 public chains, plus five repertoires with anomalous nucleotide sharing, were excluded from co-occurrence clustering. TCRdb re-hosts the immuneACCESS table, in-frame sequences only. Its copies lack some clones; in the studies checked, an unresolved V gene accounts for under half of them, and the cause for the rest is not known. That table furnishes V, J and clone size, whereas the DNA furnished D and trimming. This sample comprises 150,000 to 200,000 clones, approximately 78% of them detected only once. About 2.5% of the sample is taken by the ten largest.

In total, over 600 healthy bone marrow donors made up the cohort. At the time of sampling, every cohort member was nominally healthy, though immune exposures that went unrecorded were likely present. CMV serostatus was recorded as positive for about 300 and negative for about 50% of the roughly 670 cohort members, whereas no CMV serostatus was recorded for the donor in question. Each donor provided a peripheral blood sample, and peripheral blood mononuclear cells were used for TCR beta sequencing. Genomic DNA extraction from the blood cell samples was performed with the Qiagen DNeasy Blood Extraction Kit.

The sequence joins TRBV5-4 to TRBJ2-3, with TRBD2 tentatively as D gene (6 bases match). Specimen: PBMCs. The TCR was taken from a human donor in good health. The DNA sequence is given as TGTGCCAGCAGCTTGGATGGCGGGGCAAGCACAGATACGCAGTATTTT. Its protein product is CASSLDGGASTDTQYF. When the CDR3 is completed using the reference TRBV5-4 and TRBJ2-3 genes on either side, the full variable domain is ETGVTQSPTHLIKTRGQQVTLRCSSQSGHNTVSWYQQALGQGPQFIFQYYREEENGRGNFPPRFSGLQFPNYSSELNVNALELDDSALYLCASSLDGGASTDTQYFGPGTRLTVL.